In this sample, the clone carrying this T cell receptor beta chain turned up many times. Its antigen is currently unknown. This specimen comes from a study of early T cells in non-severe SARS-CoV-2 infection. In the study overall: It was bulk RNA from unsorted whole blood that was sequenced, and the chains were unpaired.

The CDR3 covers 14 residues. V lost 2 bases to trimming and J lost 9 bases, with 11 bases between them. Per the germline V gene, CDR1 is LNHNV and CDR2 is YYDKDF (reference sequence). Separate cDNA molecules each had unique molecular identifiers attached to them. TCRdb ran MiXCR on the 5' RACE reads and lists one entry per CDR3 protein. This table has some 78,000 distinct CDR3 sequences, about 13% appearing once. General study points: Comparison of clonotypes with VDJdb favored anti-spike CD8 responses while missing private and CD4 specificities.

This clonotype originated in an adult who was a healthcare worker with PCR-confirmed SARS-CoV-2 infection or an uninfected control (not recorded which). The rearrangement joins TRBV15 to TRBJ1-6; D not certain. The specimen was whole blood. CDR3 sequence: CATSRFQRGSPLHF. For the CDR3, the DNA is TGTGCCACCAGCAGATTTCAGAGAGGTTCACCCCTCCACTTT.